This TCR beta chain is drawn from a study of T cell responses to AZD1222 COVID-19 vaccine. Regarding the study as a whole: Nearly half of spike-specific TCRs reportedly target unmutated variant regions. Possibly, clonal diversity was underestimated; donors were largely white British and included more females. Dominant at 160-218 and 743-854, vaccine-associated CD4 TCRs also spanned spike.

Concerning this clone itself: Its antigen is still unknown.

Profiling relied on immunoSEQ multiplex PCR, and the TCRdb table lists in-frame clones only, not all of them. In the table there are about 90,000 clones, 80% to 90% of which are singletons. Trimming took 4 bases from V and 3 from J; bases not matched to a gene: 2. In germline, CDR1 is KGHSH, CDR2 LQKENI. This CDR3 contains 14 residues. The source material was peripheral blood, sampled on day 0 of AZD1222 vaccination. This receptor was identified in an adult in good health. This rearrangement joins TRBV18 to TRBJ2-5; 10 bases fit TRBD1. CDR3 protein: CASSLGTGEETQYF. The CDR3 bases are TGTGCCAGCTCACTCGGGACAGGGGAAGAGACCCAGTACTTC.